The rows below give T cell receptor beta chains drawn from one sample of a study of identical twins. TCRdb reanalysed the 5' RACE reads using MiXCR and keeps one entry per CDR3 protein. The sample lists around 490,000 distinct CDR3 sequences; roughly 15% were seen once. These records were also assigned to another study, of yellow fever vaccine responses in identical twins.

Sequencing was carried out using CD4+ T cells sorted from blood. Source of these receptors: a woman aged 18-35 years in good health. Each CDR3 is given with its conserved first and last residue. The order of the fields is D gene, J gene, clone size, V gene, CDR3 protein, CDR3 DNA. A D gene is named only where the DNA matches it firmly. Expanded clones get a size class; other rows say once, few or many, or leave the size out.

TRBD1 TRBJ2-7 - TRBV12-3/TRBV12-4 CASSSTGTEYEQYF TGTGCCAGCAGCTCCACCGGGACAGAGTACGAGCAGTACTTC
- TRBJ2-3 - TRBV7-2 CASSAGAVDTQYF TGTGCCAGCAGCGCGGGGGCCGTAGATACGCAGTATTTT
TRBD1 TRBJ1-1 few TRBV4-1 CASSQPGTENTEAFF TGCGCCAGCAGCCAACCCGGGACAGAGAACACTGAAGCTTTCTTT
- TRBJ2-2 - TRBV24-1 CATSGYTGELFF TGTGCCACCAGTGGCTACACCGGGGAGCTGTTTTTT
TRBD2 TRBJ2-1 - TRBV7-8 CASSKRTSGSNEQFF TGTGCCAGCAGCAAAAGGACTAGCGGGAGCAATGAGCAGTTCTTC
TRBD2 TRBJ2-1 many TRBV7-9 CASSSTNMGLADEQFF TGTGCCAGCAGCTCAACCAATATGGGACTAGCGGATGAGCAGTTCTTC
- TRBJ2-4 - TRBV3-1 CASSQGLVEYF TGTGCCAGCAGCCAAGGTTTAGTGGAGTACTTC
TRBD1 TRBJ2-4 few TRBV3-1 CASSAGGGSIQYF TGTGCCAGCAGCGCAGGGGGTGGTAGCATTCAGTACTTC
TRBD2 TRBJ2-3 - TRBV6-1 CASTSGGSPADTQYF TGTGCCAGCACCTCTGGCGGGAGCCCGGCAGATACGCAGTATTTT
TRBD1 TRBJ2-7 - TRBV28 CASSLTGQYEQYF TGTGCCAGCAGTTTGACAGGGCAGTACGAGCAGTACTTC
- TRBJ1-6 - TRBV6-5 CASSYGGGFGSPLHF TGTGCCAGCAGTTACGGTGGGGGTTTTGGTTCACCCCTCCACTTT
- TRBJ2-2 few TRBV25-1 CASRMDRNTGELFF TGTGCCAGCAGGATGGACAGGAACACCGGGGAGCTGTTTTTT
- TRBJ2-3 - TRBV28 CASSLGGGVSTDTQYF TGTGCCAGCAGTTTAGGTGGTGGGGTAAGCACAGATACGCAGTATTTT
TRBD2 TRBJ2-3 - TRBV15 CATSRGRLAELQVDTQYF TGTGCCACCAGCAGAGGCAGACTAGCGGAGCTTCAGGTAGATACGCAGTATTTT
TRBD2 TRBJ2-3 - TRBV15 CATSRVYAGEDTQYF TGTGCCACCAGCAGAGTTTACGCGGGAGAGGATACGCAGTATTTT
TRBD2 TRBJ2-2 - TRBV29-1 CSVEIAGGKAGELFF TGCAGCGTTGAGATAGCGGGGGGGAAGGCCGGGGAGCTGTTTTTT
TRBD2 TRBJ2-1 - TRBV6-1 CASRRTSGTDEQFF TGTGCCAGCAGACGGACTAGCGGGACCGATGAGCAGTTCTTC
- TRBJ2-5 few TRBV10-1 CASSHGLSVETQYF TGCGCCAGCAGTCACGGACTATCGGTAGAGACCCAGTACTTC
- TRBJ2-1 - TRBV7-9 CASSSTGFNEQFF TGTGCCAGCAGTTCGACAGGCTTCAATGAGCAGTTCTTC
- TRBJ2-1 few TRBV2 CASTPDLRSYNEQFF TGTGCCAGCACCCCTGATCTTAGGTCCTACAATGAGCAGTTCTTC